The clone carrying this T cell receptor (beta chain) was counted a few times. The target antigen is unknown. Together with a sample-barcoded 5' primer, a J-beta primer mix was included in a second PCR lasting 7 to 11 cycles. One entry per CDR3 protein, called by TCRdb with MiXCR from the 5' RACE reads. The repertoire holds over 1,500,000 distinct CDR3 sequences, with roughly 50% as singletons. This sample was taken from a study of blood T cells in healthy people across ages. Study-level information: Capture via template switching afforded approximately one barcoded beta molecule per two T cells.

General observations from the study: Donors of long life had a larger count of naive CD4+ cells and greater diversity than aged donors. TCR beta diversity, measured per million T cells, fell in a roughly linear way with age.

Germline loops: CDR1 MDHEN, CDR2 SYDVKM. CDR3 size: 15 residues. V dropped 6 bases and J dropped 3 bases, with 14 bases sitting between them. The receptor was isolated from a woman aged 40-49 years in good health. V gene TRBV28 combines with J gene TRBJ1-4; tentative D call: TRBD1 (6 bases). The sample was blood. As DNA, the CDR3 is TGTGCCAGCAGAATTCCGGGGGGCTCTAATGAAAAACTGTTTTTT. Amino acid sequence: CASRIPGGSNEKLFF.